The rows below give T cell receptor beta chains drawn from one sample of a study of blood T cell repertoires in COVID-19. Using immunoSEQ multiplex PCR, the repertoire was profiled, and TCRdb retains in-frame clones only, with some absent. The sample lists about 94,000 clones, about four fifths occurring once. Sequences were obtained from peripheral blood. All receptors derive from a human donor in a cohort sampled during active COVID-19. Each CDR3 is given without its conserved first and last residue.

cdr3_length j_call v_call cdr3_aa
13 TRBJ2-1 TRBV2 ASSSLGLPYNEQF
13 TRBJ2-2 TRBV11-2 ASSLVRRDTGELF
12 TRBJ2-7 TRBV18 ASSPPSGSYEQY
13 TRBJ1-2 TRBV30 AWSVMGYSNYGYT
11 TRBJ1-1 TRBV6-1 ASSEQMSTEAF
11 TRBJ1-2 TRBV27 ASSARGGYGYT
14 TRBJ1-5 TRBV30 AWSVPTRYRNQPQH
13 TRBJ2-7 TRBV7-2 ASSQTSGPYYEQY
11 TRBJ1-5 TRBV30 AWSLTMDQPQH
15 TRBJ2-7 TRBV28 ASSFPSVGITEGEQY
13 TRBJ2-6 TRBV5-6 ASTMRQGGANVLT
11 TRBJ1-6 TRBV28 ASRDGGRGALH
15 TRBJ1-6 TRBV25-1 ASIRTDRASYNSPLH
13 TRBJ2-7 TRBV18 ASSGSGDSEREQY
13 TRBJ2-7 TRBV6-5 ASSYPGQGTYEQY
15 TRBJ2-6 TRBV28 ASSPPSGVAGANVLT
13 TRBJ2-7 TRBV18 ASSPKLAGAYEQY
11 TRBJ2-5 TRBV6-4 ASSGDLGETQY
12 TRBJ2-5 TRBV5-1 ASSPTGSRETQY
13 TRBJ1-1 TRBV2 ASSKPGTVNTEAF
12 TRBJ1-2 TRBV7-9 ASSLGQGIYGYT
14 TRBJ2-7 TRBV11-2 ASSLVTGTGKYEQY
16 TRBJ2-7 TRBV7-2 ASTFNLGTSGKVDEQY
8 TRBJ1-4 TRBV11-3 ASSLAKLF
10 TRBJ2-7 TRBV2 ASSPDRVEQY
11 TRBJ2-7 TRBV12-3/TRBV12-4 ASVRDSSYEQY
12 TRBJ2-7 TRBV3-1/TRBV3-2 ASSRRFGGNEQY
13 TRBJ2-7 TRBV28 ASSLNQAGSYEQY
14 TRBJ2-6 TRBV5-1 ASSILRSSGANVLT
13 TRBJ2-1 TRBV19 ASSIVAGSYNEQF
12 TRBJ2-7 TRBV9 ASSVAGRPYEQY
13 TRBJ2-2 TRBV27 ASSLRPQVTGELF
16 TRBJ2-7 TRBV5-1 ASSLVPREGKLGYEQY
12 TRBJ1-5 TRBV6-5 ASSGQGVPQPQH
12 TRBJ2-3 TRBV2 ASSGQGNSDTQY
13 TRBJ1-1 TRBV4-2 ASSPAGTVNTEAF